This entry concerns a single T cell receptor beta chain. Antigen unknown. The data were obtained in a study of T cell repertoires in cytomegalovirus infection. Study-wide context: Recently identified HLA-C-restricted CMV epitopes were used, and well-studied HLA-B-restricted CMV epitopes were used as well. CMV infection plus the matching HLA type was flagged by public TCR beta signatures. Study conclusions and caveats: Adding up the frequency of public TCR beta families identified people who carried CMV plus the relevant HLA. The study found HLA-C-restricted CMV-specific TCR beta clonotypes dominating the ex vivo response.

TCRdb analysed the reads with MiXCR anew, one entry per CDR3 protein. Among 300,000 or so distinct CDR3 sequences listed, roughly 25% were seen once. This CDR3 comprises 12 residues. V dropped 11 bases and J dropped 7 bases, with 17 bases sitting between them. The germline V gene has CDR1 MNHGY and CDR2 SAAAGT. This material consisted of cultured PBMCs, taken from culture after CMV antigen stimulation. This chain connects TRBV6-8 to TRBJ1-2, with a weak D call TRBD1 (6 bases). This TCR was recovered from a human donor in good health (CMV status not recorded). Some clones in this sample may be carry-over from other donors' samples. CDR3 sequence reads: CASSPGAGGYTF. The CDR3 coding sequence is TGTGCCTCTTCCCCAGGGGCAGGTGGCTACACCTTC.